Given below is one TCR beta chain in context. Its antigen remains unidentified. CDR1 and CDR2 from the germline V gene are LGHNA and YNFKEQ. CDR3 size: 17 residues. Trimming removed 3 bases at V and 3 bases at J, with 21 bases between. These data belong to a study of early T cells in non-severe SARS-CoV-2 infection. Overall study: The input, bulk RNA from unsorted whole blood, was sequenced, and chains were unpaired.

The TCR library protocol attached unique molecular identifiers to the individual cDNA molecules. TCRdb independently ran MiXCR on the 5' RACE reads; one entry per CDR3 protein. The table has roughly 99,000 distinct CDR3 sequences, roughly 10% seen once. Regarding the study as a whole: CD4 and private specificities were missed by VDJdb matching, which favored anti-spike CD8 responses.

The source material was whole blood. This clonotype was sampled from an adult who was a healthcare worker with PCR-confirmed SARS-CoV-2 infection or an uninfected control (not recorded which). The chain couples TRBV4-2 to TRBJ2-7; D may be TRBD1 (6 bases). The CDR3, as DNA: TGTGCCAGCAGCCACCCAAGCCCGACAGGACTCAGCTACGAGCAGTACTTC. Translation: CASSHPSPTGLSYEQYF.